This TCR beta chain was profiled in a study of T cell repertoires in cytomegalovirus infection (dated by TCRdb to between 2018 and 2020). Looking at the study overall: Because public TCR beta signatures pointed to carriage of CMV infection together with the matching HLA type, the HLA type of each donor mattered for the analysis.

Based on the germline V gene, the CDR1 and CDR2 sequences are SGHVS and FQNEAQ. The CDR3 contains 13 residues, cysteine and phenylalanine counted. The only DNA kept is the CDR3, 39 bases in frame from the first base. V trim: 6 bases; J trim: 5 bases; unmatched bases: 4. Findings and caveats that apply to the study as a whole: In both this cohort and an independent roughly 350-donor cohort, the cumulative frequency of public TCR beta family members distinguished carriers of CMV infection plus the relevant HLA type. The ex vivo response was dominated by HLA-C-restricted CMV-specific TCR beta clonotypes, and the single most frequent clonotype in two of eight donors was supplied by these HLA-C-restricted clonotypes.

About this clonotype: Its antigen is still unknown. The sample holds no much larger clone one base away, and base qualities are not on file.

TCRdb lists the instrument as Illumina HiSeq 1500. The public reads were quality trimmed at Q25 with fastp and then assembled into clones with MiXCR by TCRdb, keeping productive beta chains. Every entry covers one CDR3 protein and lists the most common genes and DNA from its rows. This sample comprises roughly 230,000 distinct CDR3 sequences, about 12% of them detected only once. About 1.5% of the sample lies in the top ten. The TCR sequence derives from a human donor in good health (CMV status not recorded). Some clones in this sample may be carry-over from other donors' samples. Input material: PBMCs. Recombination linked TRBV7-8 to TRBJ2-1, with 7 bases aligning to TRBD1. The encoded CDR3 is CASRETGDNEQFF. The DNA sequence is TGTGCCAGCAGAGAAACAGGGGACAATGAGCAGTTCTTC.